The sequence of this T cell receptor (beta chain) was determined in a study of T cells in Graves' hyperthyroidism and ophthalmopathy. This clonotype was picked up many times. From germline, CDR1 is SGDLS and CDR2 YYNGEE. The ends were cut back, 0 bases at V and 1 base at J, with 10 bases in the middle. CDR3 size: 15 residues. Amplified TCR beta CDR3 regions derived from RNA transcripts. The HTBI primer set drove a first-round RT-PCR of the TCR CDR3. TCRdb passed the multiplex PCR reads through MiXCR, listing each CDR3 protein once. The table shows roughly 800,000 distinct CDR3 sequences, with over 35% occurring only once.

The chain joins TRBV9 to TRBJ1-1, with no clear D. The receptor's source is a man aged 18 to 30 with Graves' hyperthyroidism. Sequenced input: blood. CDR3 loop: CASSVAAGGNTEAFF. The CDR3 DNA is TGTGCCAGCAGCGTAGCTGCGGGTGGGAACACTGAAGCTTTCTTT.